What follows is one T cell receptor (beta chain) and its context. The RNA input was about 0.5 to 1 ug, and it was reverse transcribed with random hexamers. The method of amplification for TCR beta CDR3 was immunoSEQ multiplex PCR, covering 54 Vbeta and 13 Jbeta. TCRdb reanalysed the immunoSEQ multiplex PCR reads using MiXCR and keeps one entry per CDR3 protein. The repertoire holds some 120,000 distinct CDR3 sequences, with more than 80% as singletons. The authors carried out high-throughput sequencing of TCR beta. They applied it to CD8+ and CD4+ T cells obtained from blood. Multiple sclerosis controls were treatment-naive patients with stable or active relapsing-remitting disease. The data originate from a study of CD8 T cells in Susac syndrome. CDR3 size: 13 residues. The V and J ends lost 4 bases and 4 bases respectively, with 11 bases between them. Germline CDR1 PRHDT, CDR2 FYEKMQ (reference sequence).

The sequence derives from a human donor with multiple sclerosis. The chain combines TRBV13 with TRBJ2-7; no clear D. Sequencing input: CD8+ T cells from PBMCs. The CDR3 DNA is TGTGCCAGCAGCTCGCGGTCCCAGTACGAGCAGTACGTC. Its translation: CASSSRSQYEQYV.